This T cell receptor (beta chain) was documented in a study of patients and donors after allogeneic stem cell transplantation. The CDR3 totals 12 residues. Germline loops: CDR1 DFQATT, CDR2 SNEGSKA (reference sequence). V shed 6 bases and J 3 bases; nucleotides not matched to a gene: 4. In TCRdb, the RT-PCR reads were re-called with MiXCR into one record per CDR3 protein. The repertoire holds hundreds of thousands of distinct CDR3 sequences, with around 16% as singletons. In its sample, this clonotype was seen a few times. The V and J genes are TRBV20-1 and TRBJ2-5; 7 bases match TRBD2. This clonotype was sampled from a human donor who was either an allogeneic HSCT recipient or a stem cell or donor lymphocyte infusion donor (not recorded which). It is not recorded whose cells these are; they may come from a transplant donor. Material for sequencing was blood, either unsorted or a sorted T cell fraction (not recorded which). For the CDR3, the DNA is TGCAGTGCCCCCGGGACTAAAGAGACCCAGTACTTC. Protein product: CSAPGTKETQYF.